The 14 T cell receptor beta chains below come from one sample, sequenced in a study of T cell responses to AZD1222 COVID-19 vaccine. The protocol was immunoSEQ multiplex PCR, while the TCRdb copy is restricted to in-frame clones and leaves out a portion. The data contain tens of thousands of clones, around 86% of them singletons. Specimen: peripheral blood, collected 28 days after the second AZD1222 dose. The receptor set was obtained from an adult who received the AZD1222 COVID-19 vaccine.

V gene TRBV30 combines with J gene TRBJ1-4; D perhaps matches TRBD1 (5 bases). The V and J ends lost 0 bases and 4 bases respectively, with 18 bases between them. Per the germline V gene, CDR1 is GTSNPN and CDR2 is SVGIG (reference sequence). The CDR3 has 17 residues. The CDR3 sequence is CAWSVGQGFRLNEKLFF. The CDR3, as DNA: TGTGCCTGGAGTGTAGGGCAGGGTTTTCGGCTTAATGAAAAACTGTTTTTT.

This clone was counted a single time. The rearrangement uses TRBV2 and TRBJ1-2; no clear D. The CDR3 runs to 11 residues. Looked up from germline, CDR1 is SNHLY and CDR2 is FYNNEI. Trimming cost V 7 bases and J 8 bases, with 11 bases left between them. This CDR3 is CASKISQGYTF. The CDR3 DNA reads TGTGCCAGCAAGATCTCCCAGGGCTACACCTTC. Full variable domain (remainder filled in from reference TRBV2 and TRBJ1-2): EPEVTQTPSHQVTQMGQEVILRCVPISNHLYFYWYRQILGQKVEFLVSFYNNEISEKSEIFDDQFSVERPDGSNFTLKIRSTKLEDSAMYFCASKISQGYTFGSGTRLTVV.

The CDR3 nucleotides are TGTGCCAGCAGCGCGACAGGGGGCGGATCCTACGAGCAGTACTTC. This translates into CASSATGGGSYEQYF. The chain links TRBV9 to TRBJ2-7; 10 bases line up with TRBD1. V shed 3 bases and J 1 base; nucleotides not matched to a gene: 4. Germline V gene sequence: CDR1 SGDLS, CDR2 YYNGEE. The CDR3 length is 15 residues.

A few counts support this clone. The chain uses TRBV4-2 and TRBJ2-1; the match to TRBD2 covers 10 bases. The V gene end was trimmed by 0 bases and the J gene end by 6 bases; junction bases not matched to a gene: 5. The CDR3 loop spans 16 amino acids. Per germline, CDR1 LGHNA and CDR2 YNFKEQ. The CDR3 coding sequence is TGTGCCAGCAGCCAAGAACAACTAGCGGGGTTCAATGAGCAGTTCTTC. Translated, it gives CASSQEQLAGFNEQFF.

A single count supports this clone. The chain is built from TRBV11-2 and TRBJ2-5; no definite D call. The length of the CDR3 is 15 residues. Trimming removed 2 bases from V and 0 bases from J, with 10 bases in between. Germline V gene data show CDR1 as SGHAT and CDR2 as FQNNGV. CDR3: CASSLLGLDQETQYF. The CDR3 coding sequence is TGTGCCAGCAGCTTATTGGGTTTGGACCAAGAGACCCAGTACTTC.

The chain is built from TRBV9 and TRBJ2-7, with D perhaps assigned TRBD1 or TRBD2 (6 bases each). Germline V gives CDR1 SGDLS, CDR2 YYNGEE. The CDR3 consists of 14 residues. V was shortened by 2 bases and J by 1 base, with 10 bases between the two germline ends. This CDR3 is CASSVGGLSYEQYF. CDR3 DNA: TGTGCCAGCAGCGTCGGGGGCTTATCCTACGAGCAGTACTTC.

The chain links TRBV7-9 to TRBJ2-6, with TRBD1 identical over 7 bases. Germline-derived CDR1 and CDR2 are SEHNR and FQNEAQ (reference sequence). Trimming removed 4 bases from V and 2 bases from J; junction bases left unmatched: 5. This CDR3 comprises 16 residues. This chain's CDR3 is CASSWGTATGANVLTF. The CDR3 DNA is TGTGCCAGCAGCTGGGGGACAGCCACTGGGGCCAACGTCCTGACTTTC.

V is TRBV25-1 and J is TRBJ1-1; D is uncertain. Germline CDR1 MGHDK, CDR2 SYGVNS. V lost 7 bases and J lost 6, with 9 bases in between. The CDR3 totals 11 residues. The CDR3 region is CASIGMAEAFF. The CDR3 nucleotides read TGTGCCAGCATCGGGATGGCTGAAGCTTTCTTT.

The chain combines TRBV27 with TRBJ2-1; 10 nucleotides match TRBD1. Looked up from germline, CDR1 is MNHEY and CDR2 is SMNVEV (reference sequence). V trimming: 5 bases; J trimming: 6 bases; junction bases outside the gene matches: 10. The CDR3 loop spans 16 amino acids. CDR3 DNA sequence: TGTGCCAGCAGTACAATCCGGGACAGGGGATTCAATGAGCAGTTCTTC. Amino acid sequence: CASSTIRDRGFNEQFF.

The chain has TRBV29-1 and TRBJ2-1; 14 nucleotides line up with TRBD2. V lost 8 bases to trimming and J lost 6 bases; unmatched junction nucleotides: 12. CDR1 SQVTM and CDR2 ANQGSEA come from the germline V gene. This CDR3 is 16 amino acids long. The CDR3 spells CSSSGLAGGLSNEQFF. The CDR3 bases are TGCAGCTCATCCGGACTAGCGGGGGGCCTATCCAATGAGCAGTTCTTC.

This clone was seen a single time. V is TRBV12-1 and J is TRBJ2-7; whether TRBD2, the table's D call, matches the DNA was not checked. TRBV12-1 counts as a pseudogene. CDR3 length: 16 residues. DNA for the CDR3: TGTGCCAGCAGCCCCGGGACTAGCGGGAGCTCCTACGAGCAGTACTTC. Amino acids: CASSPGTSGSSYEQYF.

The V and J genes are TRBV5-4 and TRBJ1-6; D uncertain. The length of the CDR3 is 13 residues. Deletions cut 8 bases from V and 10 bases from J, with 16 bases between. Per germline, CDR1 SGHNT and CDR2 YYREEE (reference sequence). The CDR3 DNA is TGTGCCAGGGAACGCTTTAACAACTCACCCCTCCACTTT. This translates into CARERFNNSPLHF.

CDR3 nucleotides: TGTGCCAGCAGTCCCGGGAGGGGGCGGTCGAGTATTATCAATCAGCCCCAGCATTTT. Amino acids: CASSPGRGRSSIINQPQHF. The chain carries TRBV5-5 and TRBJ1-5, with 7 bases lining up with TRBD1. This CDR3 comprises 19 residues. With 5 bases clipped from V and 3 bases from J, the junction kept 20 bases outside the gene matches. Looked up from germline, CDR1 is SGHKS and CDR2 is YYEKEE (reference sequence).

This clone was detected only once. The rearrangement joins TRBV7-2 to TRBJ2-7; unclear D gene. Per germline, CDR1 SGHTA and CDR2 FQGNSA. Trimming removed 0 bases at V and 3 bases at J, with 3 bases between. The CDR3 length is 12 residues. Here the CDR3 reads CASSLANYEQYF. CDR3 nucleotides: TGTGCCAGCAGCTTAGCGAACTACGAGCAGTACTTC.